The 27 T cell receptor beta chains reported below all come from one sample, sequenced in a study of T cell repertoires in cytomegalovirus infection. One entry per CDR3 protein results from TCRdb running MiXCR on the reads. The data show fewer than 550,000 distinct CDR3 sequences, around 10% seen once. What was sequenced was PBMCs. Source of these receptors: a human donor in good health (CMV status not recorded). Some clones in this sample may be carry-over from other donors' samples.

This clonotype was picked up many times. The DNA is omitted, as the CDR3 cannot be located on it reliably, and the CDR3 follows TCRdb's listing. This chain links TRBV7-2 with TRBJ2-2. Germline values: CDR1 SGHTA, CDR2 FQGNSA. The CDR3 is 14 amino acids in total, end residues counted. This CDR3 is CASSLNFGAGELFF.

This clonotype was recorded at least ten times. J is TRBJ1-2 and V is TRBV5-6; 11 nucleotides match TRBD1. V lost 1 base and J lost 6; bases outside the gene matches: 11. Germline values: CDR1 SGHDT, CDR2 YYEEEE. This CDR3 has 17 residues. The CDR3 region has the DNA TGTGCCAGCAGCTTGCCGGGACAGGGGGAAAGAACAAATGGCTACACCTTC. As protein: CASSLPGQGERTNGYTF.

This clonotype was counted ten times or more. V and J are TRBV11-2 and TRBJ2-1; TRBD2 agrees at 8 bases. Trimming took 4 bases from V and 15 from J; bases not matched to a gene: 5. CDR3 size: 11 residues. Germline V gives CDR1 SGHAT, CDR2 FQNNGV. In DNA form, the CDR3 reads TGTGCCAGCAGCTCCTCAAGCGGGAGGTTCTTC. It is translated as CASSSSSGRFF. Together with reference TRBV11-2 and TRBJ2-1, the CDR3 gives the full variable domain: EAGVAQSPRYKIIEKRQSVAFWCNPISGHATLYWYQQILGQGPKLLIQFQNNGVVDDSQLPKDRFSAERLKGVDSTLKIQPAKLEDSAVYLCASSSSSGRFFGPGTRLTVL.

The V gene is TRBV20-1, the J gene TRBJ2-5; 11 nucleotides match TRBD2. With V trimmed by 5 bases and J by 5 bases, 7 bases remained unmatched. This CDR3 contains 14 residues. Looked up from germline, CDR1 is DFQATT and CDR2 is SNEGSKA (reference sequence). CDR3 coding DNA: TGCAGTGCTGGAACTAGCGGGAGAGGGGAGACCCAGTACTTC. Its protein is CSAGTSGRGETQYF.

The chain is built from TRBV5-4 and TRBJ1-1; TRBD1 matches at 8 bases. Germline assignment: CDR1 SGHNT and CDR2 YYREEE (reference sequence). With V trimmed by 4 bases and J by 4 bases, 9 bases remained unmatched. The CDR3 spans 15 residues. The CDR3 sequence is CASSTDRGVVTEAFF. As DNA, the CDR3 is TGTGCCAGCAGCACAGACAGGGGAGTCGTCACTGAAGCTTTCTTT.

This clonotype was detected ten times or more. V gene TRBV7-6 combines with J gene TRBJ2-3; tentatively, D is TRBD1 (5 bases). The CDR3 runs 18 residues. Trimming took 5 bases from V and 0 from J, leaving 21 bases between them. Germline CDR1 is SGHVS and CDR2 is FNYEAQ. CDR3 sequence reads: CASSTERGQGSSTDTQYF. The DNA for the CDR3 is TGTGCCAGCAGCACAGAAAGAGGCCAGGGATCTAGCACAGATACGCAGTATTTT.

This clonotype was seen many times. The chain couples TRBV7-9 to TRBJ2-2; D is unclear. V lost 5 bases and J lost 5, with 9 bases in between. This CDR3 is 13 amino acids long. Germline V gene sequence: CDR1 SEHNR, CDR2 FQNEAQ (reference sequence). In nucleotides, the CDR3 is TGTGCCAGCAGCCCTGGATTAACCGGGGAGCTGTTTTTT. This encodes CASSPGLTGELFF.

At least ten counts were recorded for this clonotype. The rearrangement links TRBV7-2 to TRBJ2-7, with 8 positions matching TRBD1. Germline V gives CDR1 SGHTA, CDR2 FQGNSA. V lost 2 bases and J lost 4; bases outside the gene matches: 4. The CDR3 has 14 residues. The CDR3 region is CASSLSRGRYEQYF. The CDR3 DNA follows: TGTGCCAGCAGCTTATCCAGGGGGCGGTACGAGCAGTACTTC.

This clonotype was counted at least ten times. The chain recombines TRBV6-1 with TRBJ1-5; 7 bases are shared with TRBD1. Trimming removed 2 bases from V and 3 bases from J; junction bases left unmatched: 7. The CDR3 consists of 16 residues. From germline, CDR1 is MNHNS and CDR2 SASEGT. Written as DNA, the CDR3 is TGTGCCAGCAGTGAAACGACAGGGCCATTCAATCAGCCCCAGCATTTT. Amino acids: CASSETTGPFNQPQHF.

The chain carries TRBV28 and TRBJ2-7, with D uncertain. From germline, CDR1 is MDHEN and CDR2 SYDVKM. Trimming shortened V by 6 bases and J by 4 bases, and 4 bases separated the two germline ends. There are 10 residues in the CDR3. The CDR3: CASSRYEQYF. Here the CDR3 DNA reads TGTGCCAGCAGCCGGTACGAGCAGTACTTC.

This clonotype was counted at least ten times. The chain recombines TRBV19 with TRBJ2-1; tentatively, D is TRBD2 (6 bases). The V end was cut by 5 bases, the J end by 0 bases, with 11 bases between. This CDR3 contains 15 residues. CDR1 and CDR2 from the germline V gene are LNHDA and SQIVND (reference sequence). CDR3 bases: TGTGCCAGTAGTCTGGGGGGTTTCTCCTACAATGAGCAGTTCTTC. Its translation: CASSLGGFSYNEQFF.

This clonotype was detected many times. The chain joins TRBV7-3 to TRBJ2-7; 10 positions agree with TRBD2. CDR3 size: 18 residues. Germline V CDR1 and CDR2: SGHTA, FQGTGA. The J segment lost 2 bases and the V segment lost 2 bases, leaving 12 bases of the junction unmatched. In nucleotides, the CDR3 is TGTGCCAGCAGCTTAGGGGTGCTAGCGGGAGTACCCACCTACGAGCAGTACTTC. Protein sequence: CASSLGVLAGVPTYEQYF.

This clonotype is a singleton in its sample. A read error may explain this, as a much larger clone is one base away. The chain couples TRBV6-5 to TRBJ1-4; possible D gene TRBD1, 5 bases. From germline, CDR1 is MNHEY and CDR2 SVGAGI. This CDR3 has 15 amino acids. Trimming took off 6 bases at V and 3 bases at J, with 14 bases between the two ends. CDR3 nucleotide sequence: TGTGCCAGCAGCCGGAGGGGTGCATCTAATGAAAAACTGTTTTTT. It specifies CASSRRGASNEKLFF.

This clonotype was picked up many times. The rearrangement joins TRBV19 to TRBJ1-1; 12 bases agree with TRBD1. This CDR3 spans 14 amino acids. Germline assignment: CDR1 LNHDA and CDR2 SQIVND (reference sequence). V shed 7 bases, J shed 11 bases, and the junction held 11 bases outside the gene matches. DNA of the CDR3: TGTGCCAGTACCCCGGGACAGGGGGCGAGCAGGGCTTTCTTT. Translation: CASTPGQGASRAFF. The whole variable domain, remainder taken from reference TRBV19 and TRBJ1-1, is DGGITQSPKYLFRKEGQNVTLSCEQNLNHDAMYWYRQDPGQGLRLIYYSQIVNDFQKGDIAEGYSVSREKKESFPLTVTSAQKNPTAFYLCASTPGQGASRAFFGQGTRLTVV.

This clonotype was counted many times. The CDR3 region is CAISESGDTGELFF. In DNA form, the CDR3 reads TGTGCCATCAGTGAGTCAGGGGACACCGGGGAGCTGTTTTTT. The chain couples TRBV10-3 to TRBJ2-2; D may be TRBD1 (5 bases). CDR1 and CDR2 (germline): ENHRY, SYGVKD. The CDR3 length is 14 residues. Trimming took off 0 bases at V and 3 bases at J, with 5 bases between the two ends.

This clonotype was counted ten times or more. V gene TRBV7-8 combines with J gene TRBJ2-7; tentative D call: TRBD1 (5 bases). The CDR3 contains 16 residues. Trimming removed 1 base at V and 1 base at J, with 14 bases between. Germline assignment: CDR1 SGHVS and CDR2 FQNEAQ. CDR3 coding DNA: TGTGCCAGCAGCTTAGTGGGGCGGAGAGTATCCTACGAGCAGTACTTC. It yields the protein CASSLVGRRVSYEQYF.

The CDR3, as DNA: TGTGCCAGCATCCCGCCACTAGCTCACTATGGCTACACCTTC. Translated, it gives CASIPPLAHYGYTF. The rearrangement uses TRBV6-1 and TRBJ1-2, with no clear D. CDR3 length equals 14 residues. The V and J ends lost 7 bases and 3 bases respectively, with 15 bases between them. Germline loops: CDR1 MNHNS, CDR2 SASEGT.

This clonotype was seen at least ten times. This rearrangement joins TRBV4-1 to TRBJ2-7; D uncertain. From germline, CDR1 is MGHRA and CDR2 YSYEKL. The CDR3 extends over 14 amino acids. V lost 0 bases and J lost 5, with 11 bases in between. CDR3 region: CASSQESDRDEQYF. CDR3 coding DNA: TGCGCCAGCAGCCAAGAGTCCGATCGGGACGAGCAGTACTTC.

This clonotype has a count of ten or more. This chain links TRBV7-9 with TRBJ2-7, with a possible D match to TRBD2 (6 bases). The germline V gene encodes CDR1 SEHNR and CDR2 FQNEAQ (reference sequence). The V end was cut by 1 base, the J end by 6 bases, with 19 bases between. The CDR3 is 16 amino acids. The CDR3 protein is CASSLVPGASSAEQYF. For the CDR3, the DNA is TGTGCCAGCAGCTTAGTACCGGGAGCCAGTTCTGCCGAGCAGTACTTC.

This clonotype was observed a few times. The CDR3 DNA follows: TGTGCCTGGAGTGTAAGCGGCCTAATCTACGAGCAGTACTTC. Encoded protein: CAWSVSGLIYEQYF. The chain recombines TRBV30 with TRBJ2-7; TRBD2 is a possible D gene (5 bases). There are 14 residues in the CDR3. V lost 0 bases to trimming and J lost 3 bases, with 12 bases between them. Germline V gives CDR1 GTSNPN, CDR2 SVGIG (reference sequence).

The CDR3 DNA sequence: TGTGCCAGCAGTTTGAGAACCCCAGAGACCCAGTACTTC. Protein sequence: CASSLRTPETQYF. The chain uses TRBV28 and TRBJ2-5; D remains unclear. The CDR3 extends over 13 amino acids. The germline V and J ends were trimmed by 3 bases and 4 bases, with 9 bases remaining between them. Per the germline V gene, CDR1 is MDHEN and CDR2 is SYDVKM.

This clonotype showed up many times. The chain uses TRBV28 and TRBJ2-3; 10 bases align to TRBD2. V dropped 3 bases and J dropped 15; count of bases not matched to a gene: 3. Germline CDR1 MDHEN, CDR2 SYDVKM. The CDR3 sequence is 11 residues long. CDR3 residues: CASSFSGRFYF. The DNA for the CDR3 is TGTGCCAGCAGTTTTAGCGGGAGGTTCTATTTT.

This clonotype has only a few counts. V gene TRBV10-3 combines with J gene TRBJ2-7; a possible D gene is TRBD2 (6 bases). Germline V gene data show CDR1 as ENHRY and CDR2 as SYGVKD. The V and J ends lost 8 bases and 0 bases respectively, with 14 bases between them. There are 14 residues in the CDR3. The CDR3 DNA sequence: TGTGCCATCGGCCGGGAGCCGACCTCCTACGAGCAGTACTTC. It yields the protein CAIGREPTSYEQYF.

In this sample, this clonotype turned up many times. V usage is TRBV7-3 and J usage is TRBJ2-6; TRBD1 matches 11 bases. In germline, CDR1 is SGHTA, CDR2 FQGTGA. Trimming at V came to 5 bases and at J to 11 bases, leaving 5 bases not matched to a gene. CDR3 length: 14 residues. The CDR3 loop is CASSPGTGGDVLTF. CDR3 DNA: TGTGCCAGCAGCCCCGGGACAGGGGGAGACGTCCTGACTTTC.

This clonotype was seen ten or more times. The CDR3 nucleotides are TGTGCCAGCAGCTTAAGAACTAGCGGGAGGGGGGGGGATGAGCAGTTCTTC. It codes for CASSLRTSGRGGDEQFF. This sequence joins TRBV11-3 and TRBJ2-1; TRBD2 agrees at 13 bases. Losses at the gene ends were 2 bases for V and 8 bases for J; bases not matched to a gene: 9. The CDR3 is 17 residues long. Per the germline V gene, CDR1 is SGHNT and CDR2 is YENEEA.

V usage is TRBV5-1 and J usage is TRBJ1-1; D unresolved. V dropped 4 bases and J dropped 1 base, with 14 bases sitting between them. The CDR3 runs 15 residues. Germline CDR1 is SGHRS and CDR2 is YFSETQ. The CDR3 DNA reads TGCGCCAGCAGCCCGGGCAGTGGATCGAACACTGAAGCTTTCTTT. It specifies CASSPGSGSNTEAFF.

This clonotype was counted between two and nine times. The chain couples TRBV14 to TRBJ2-3; the D gene is possibly TRBD2 (5 bases). Trimming took off 6 bases at V and 7 bases at J, with 11 bases between the two ends. Germline-derived CDR1 and CDR2 are SGHDN and FVKESK. This CDR3 has 12 amino acids. The CDR3 DNA sequence: TGTGCCAGCAGGCGGGCCGGTTATACGCAGTATTTT. Protein: CASRRAGYTQYF.